The source of this T cell receptor (beta chain) is a study of CD8+ T cells in alopecia areata. For the study at large: The duration of tofacitinib was 6 to 18 months, with 6 months off drug afterward.

Comments on this clone: The antigen is not known. Relative to the germline gene, one junction end is altered; a read error may explain this.

Study-wide results and caveats: Links between baseline CD8+ expansion and response need larger treated cohorts.

The treatment is: oral pan-JAK inhibitor, 5-10 mg twice daily. Reverse transcribed after extraction, RNA yielded cDNA as the sequencing template. Clones were sequenced by immunoSEQ multiplex PCR, and TCRdb holds only the in-frame ones, with some missing. Altogether 95,000 to 100,000 clones are present, just under 60% being singletons, with the ten largest covering approximately 16%. The CDR3 sequence is 14 residues long. Germline lookup yields CDR1 SSHAT and CDR2 FNYEAQ (reference sequence). Sequencing was performed on CD8+ T cells sorted from blood, taken between weeks 55 and 65, from a patient treated with tofacitinib. This clonotype originated in a human donor with alopecia areata. This chain links TRBV7-7 with TRBJ2-7; D gene ambiguous. CDR3 DNA: TGTGCTAGCAGCTTAGACCCAGGTTCCTACGAGCAGTACTTC. This encodes CASSLDPGSYEQYF.